The T cell receptor beta chain under discussion was sequenced for a study of OX40 agonist ivuxolimab in advanced cancers. Produced via immunoSEQ multiplex PCR; TCRdb's table is partial and in-frame only. The sample yields some 100,000 clones, 90% to 95% seen once. V was trimmed by 5 bases and J by 3 bases, leaving 18 bases between them. CDR1 is SGHNT, CDR2 YYREEE, per germline (reference sequence). This CDR3 contains 15 residues. V usage is TRBV5-4 and J usage is TRBJ2-7; possibly TRBD2 for D (6 bases). The sequence was obtained from an adult with an advanced solid tumor such as melanoma, head and neck, liver or kidney cancer. This sample comprised CD4+ or CD8+ T cells sorted from blood, obtained in a trial of the OX40 agonist ivuxolimab. The CDR3 DNA follows: TGTGCCAGCAGTTATGGGACTTCTTCTTACTACGAGCAGTACTTC. This encodes CASSYGTSSYYEQYF.